The 8 T cell receptor beta chains below all came from one sample that was sequenced in a study of technical replicates of blood from a handful of donors. The method was immunoSEQ multiplex PCR; TCRdb's version includes in-frame clones alone and lacks a portion of them. The repertoire holds 55,000 to 80,000 clones, with about 98% as singletons. Sequencing was performed on T cells isolated from PBMCs. Receptor source: a human donor in good health.

The V and J genes are TRBV29-1 and TRBJ2-1, with 8 bases fitting TRBD1. V trimming: 6 bases; J trimming: 2 bases; junction bases outside the gene matches: 9. Germline V CDR1 and CDR2: SQVTM, ANQGSEA. The CDR3 covers 15 residues. In DNA form, the CDR3 reads TGCAGCGTGATTTTCCCGGACAGGGCCTACAATGAGCAGTTCTTC. Residues: CSVIFPDRAYNEQFF.

The rearrangement links TRBV15 to TRBJ1-5; no firm D call. Looked up from germline, CDR1 is LNHNV and CDR2 is YYDKDF (reference sequence). Trimming shortened V by 4 bases and J by 7 bases, and 20 bases separated the two germline ends. CDR3 length: 16 residues. CDR3 protein: CATSMEGRHFGQPQHF. The CDR3 region has the DNA TGTGCCACCAGCATGGAGGGAAGGCACTTCGGCCAGCCCCAGCATTTT.

The V gene is TRBV7-2, the J gene TRBJ2-5; D is ambiguous. Trimming removed 1 base from V and 5 bases from J, with 8 bases in between. Germline loops: CDR1 SGHTA, CDR2 FQGNSA. The CDR3 extends over 13 amino acids. Written as DNA, the CDR3 is TGTGCCAGCAGCTTAGGAACAGAGGAGACCCAGTACTTC. It yields the protein CASSLGTEETQYF. Full variable domain (rest looked up from reference TRBV7-2 and TRBJ2-5): GAGVSQSPSNKVTEKGKDVELRCDPISGHTALYWYRQSLGQGLEFLIYFQGNSAPDKSGLPSDRFSAERTGGSVSTLTIQRTQQEDSAVYLCASSLGTEETQYFGPGTRLLVL.

This clone was counted once. The chain combines TRBV9 with TRBJ1-2; TRBD1 matches at 7 bases. This CDR3 comprises 15 residues. The junction had 10 bases not matched to a gene; V was cut back by 4 bases and J by 4 bases. The germline gives CDR1 SGDLS, CDR2 YYNGEE. This chain's CDR3 is CASSPGTANAYGYTF. DNA of the CDR3: TGTGCCAGCAGCCCAGGGACAGCTAATGCCTATGGCTACACCTTC.

The V and J genes are TRBV5-4 and TRBJ2-2; TRBD2 aligns across 10 bases. The germline V gene has CDR1 SGHNT and CDR2 YYREEE (reference sequence). This CDR3 has 15 amino acids. With 7 bases clipped from V and 4 bases from J, the junction kept 7 bases outside the gene matches. The DNA of the CDR3 is TGTGCCAGCTCTCCGGGACTAGCGTTCACCGGGGAGCTGTTTTTT. Translating it yields CASSPGLAFTGELFF.

This clone is a singleton in its sample. This chain uses TRBV4-1 with TRBJ2-7; TRBD1 agrees at 9 bases. This CDR3 is 14 amino acids long. Germline trimming cut 5 bases from V and 4 bases from J; bases unmatched to any gene: 6. CDR1 is MGHRA and CDR2 is YSYEKL in the germline V gene. This CDR3 reads CASSAGQGRYEQYF. In nucleotides, the CDR3 is TGCGCCAGCAGCGCGGGACAGGGCCGTTACGAGCAGTACTTC.

The rearrangement uses TRBV11-2 and TRBJ2-3, with 7 bases matching TRBD2. CDR1 is SGHAT, CDR2 FQNNGV, per germline. This CDR3 has 15 residues. With 4 bases clipped from V and 1 base from J, the junction kept 5 bases outside the gene matches. The CDR3 spells CASSSSGDGTDTQYF. The DNA for the CDR3 is TGTGCCAGCAGCTCGAGCGGGGACGGCACAGATACGCAGTATTTT.

The CDR3 DNA follows: TGTGCCAGCAGTGAATGGTATAGGGGCGGGACCTACGAGCAGTACTTC. It is translated as CASSEWYRGGTYEQYF. The V call is TRBV6-1, the J call TRBJ2-7; tentatively, D is TRBD2 (6 bases). The CDR3 is 16 residues long. Per the germline V gene, CDR1 is MNHNS and CDR2 is SASEGT. V shed 2 bases and J shed 2 bases, with 16 bases lying between them.